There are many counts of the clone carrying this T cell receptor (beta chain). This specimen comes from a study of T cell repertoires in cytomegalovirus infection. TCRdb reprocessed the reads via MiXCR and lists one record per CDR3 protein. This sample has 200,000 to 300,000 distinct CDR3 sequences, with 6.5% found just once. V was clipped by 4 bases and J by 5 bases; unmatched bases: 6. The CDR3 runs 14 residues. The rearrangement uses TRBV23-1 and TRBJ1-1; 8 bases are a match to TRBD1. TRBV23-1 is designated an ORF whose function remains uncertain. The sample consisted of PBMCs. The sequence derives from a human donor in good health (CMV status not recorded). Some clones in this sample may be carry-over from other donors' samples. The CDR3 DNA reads TGCGCCAGCAGTCCGGACAGGGAGAGGACTGAAGCTTTCTTT. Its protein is CASSPDRERTEAFF.